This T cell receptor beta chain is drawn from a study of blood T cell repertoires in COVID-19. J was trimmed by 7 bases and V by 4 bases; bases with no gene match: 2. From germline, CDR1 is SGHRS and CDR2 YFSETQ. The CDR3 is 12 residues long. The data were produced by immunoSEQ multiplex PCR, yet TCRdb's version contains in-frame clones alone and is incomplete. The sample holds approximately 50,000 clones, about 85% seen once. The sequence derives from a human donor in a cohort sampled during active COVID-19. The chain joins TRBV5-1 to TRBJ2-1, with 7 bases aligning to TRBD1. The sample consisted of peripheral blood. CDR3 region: CASSAQGNEQFF. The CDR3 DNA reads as TGCGCCAGCAGCGCACAGGGGAATGAGCAGTTCTTC. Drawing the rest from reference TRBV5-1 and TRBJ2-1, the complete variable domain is KAGVTQTPRYLIKTRGQQVTLSCSPISGHRSVSWYQQTPGQGLQFLFEYFSETQRNKGNFPGRFSGRQFSNSRSEMNVSTLELGDSALYLCASSAQGNEQFFGPGTRLTVL.